These T cell receptor beta chains were read from a single sample in a study of monozygotic twins with inflammatory bowel disease. TCRdb reprocessed the 5' RACE reads, with one entry per CDR3 protein and no DNA. The sample totals some 330,000 distinct CDR3 sequences. Sequenced material: blood. The receptor source for this set is a human donor with ulcerative colitis or Crohn's disease, or a healthy co-twin of an affected twin (not recorded which). The CDR3 runs from the conserved cysteine through the conserved F or W. Fields, in order: CDR3 protein, J gene, V gene.

cdr3_aa: CASSRLAGGPLPYNEQFF; j_call: TRBJ2-1; v_call: TRBV5-5
cdr3_aa: CASSSSKGKLFF; j_call: TRBJ1-4; v_call: TRBV7-2
cdr3_aa: CASIPTIGELFF; j_call: TRBJ2-2; v_call: TRBV7-2
cdr3_aa: CASSAGQTYEQYF; j_call: TRBJ2-7; v_call: TRBV19
cdr3_aa: CSASGRARLDEQFF; j_call: TRBJ2-1; v_call: TRBV20-1
cdr3_aa: CASSSPDRVHYEQYF; j_call: TRBJ2-7; v_call: TRBV28
cdr3_aa: CASSHRQGGPLIYETQYF; j_call: TRBJ2-5; v_call: TRBV12-3/TRBV12-4
cdr3_aa: CASNHMGDLYEQYF; j_call: TRBJ2-7; v_call: TRBV6-6
cdr3_aa: CSAQPHGPAYF; j_call: TRBJ2-5; v_call: TRBV20-1
cdr3_aa: CASRRGPGSYEQYF; j_call: TRBJ2-7; v_call: TRBV2
cdr3_aa: CASSDQQGTGELFF; j_call: TRBJ2-2; v_call: TRBV25-1
cdr3_aa: CASSHPPGASSYNEQFF; j_call: TRBJ2-1; v_call: TRBV7-9
cdr3_aa: CSVELIPYEQYF; j_call: TRBJ2-7; v_call: TRBV29-1
cdr3_aa: CASSSEPGVITDTQYF; j_call: TRBJ2-3; v_call: TRBV7-9
cdr3_aa: CASSLSGTASYEQYF; j_call: TRBJ2-7; v_call: TRBV18
cdr3_aa: CASSFTGGLEQYF; j_call: TRBJ2-7; v_call: TRBV5-1
cdr3_aa: CASSILWDSYEQYF; j_call: TRBJ2-7; v_call: TRBV19
cdr3_aa: CSADRGGKQDYGYTF; j_call: TRBJ1-2; v_call: TRBV29-1
cdr3_aa: CSARDLRDSYEQYF; j_call: TRBJ2-7; v_call: TRBV20-1
cdr3_aa: CATPMGGGYYGYTF; j_call: TRBJ1-2; v_call: TRBV7-2
cdr3_aa: CASSDVTGSYEQYF; j_call: TRBJ2-7; v_call: TRBV2
cdr3_aa: CASSHKRGETDTQYF; j_call: TRBJ2-3; v_call: TRBV5-1
cdr3_aa: CASRHRDGTYEQYF; j_call: TRBJ2-7; v_call: TRBV6-6
cdr3_aa: CASSVQGLDQETQYF; j_call: TRBJ2-5; v_call: TRBV6-1
cdr3_aa: CASSFTASGGKYEQYF; j_call: TRBJ2-7; v_call: TRBV7-2
cdr3_aa: CSVCTSGKDTQYF; j_call: TRBJ2-3; v_call: TRBV29-1
cdr3_aa: CASSEKTAYGYTF; j_call: TRBJ1-2; v_call: TRBV12-3/TRBV12-4